This is a list of T cell receptor beta chains from one sample in a study of T cell responses to AZD1222 COVID-19 vaccine. Produced via immunoSEQ multiplex PCR; TCRdb's table is partial and in-frame only. The sample consists of about 96,000 clones, roughly nine tenths of them appearing once. Sequenced here: peripheral blood, sampled on day 0 of AZD1222 vaccination. These receptors came from an adult in good health. CDR3s include the opening cysteine and the closing phenylalanine or tryptophan. Each record gives: clone size, CDR3 length, J gene, V gene, D gene, CDR3 DNA, CDR3 protein. D genes are given only for firm matches. The size entry is marked missing in some rows and otherwise reads once, few, many or a size class.

few	15	TRBJ2-1	TRBV19	-	TGTGCCAGTAGTCCAGACAGATACGCCTACAATGAGCAGTTCTTC	CASSPDRYAYNEQFF
-	13	TRBJ1-1	TRBV27	-	TGTGCCAGCAGTACCCGGGTGGGGACTGAAGCTTTCTTT	CASSTRVGTEAFF
-	14	TRBJ1-2	TRBV28	TRBD1	TGTGCCAGCAGCTCGGGACAGGCTGCCTATGGCTACACCTTC	CASSSGQAAYGYTF
few	14	TRBJ1-5	TRBV28	-	TGTGCCAGCAGTTTACGGGGTAGCAATCAGCCCCAGCATTTT	CASSLRGSNQPQHF
-	14	TRBJ2-7	TRBV7-2	TRBD2	TGTGCCAGCAGCTTGACTAGCGGGAGTTACGAGCAGTACTTC	CASSLTSGSYEQYF
few	16	TRBJ2-2	TRBV19	TRBD2	TGTGCCAGTAGAAGGGAGGCTAGCGGACACACCGGGGAGCTGTTTTTT	CASRREASGHTGELFF
-	14	TRBJ2-1	TRBV19	TRBD2	TGTGCCACCTCTCGGACTAGCGGGAGCGATGAGCAGTTCTTC	CATSRTSGSDEQFF
few	15	TRBJ1-4	TRBV14	-	TGTGCCAGCAGCCAAGGGCCGGTTAGAGGCGAAAAACTGTTTTTT	CASSQGPVRGEKLFF
-	19	TRBJ2-6	TRBV7-2	-	TGTGCCAGCAGCTTAGGATGGTGGCAGGGACAATCTGGGGCCAACGTCCTGACTTTC	CASSLGWWQGQSGANVLTF
-	14	TRBJ2-4	TRBV29-1	-	TGCAGCGTTGAGCAGGACATGCTGCGGGACATTCAGTACTTC	CSVEQDMLRDIQYF
once	12	TRBJ1-2	TRBV28	-	TGTGCCAGCCGGGCAGGAGGAAATGGCTACACCTTC	CASRAGGNGYTF
-	12	TRBJ2-7	TRBV29-1	-	TGCAGCGTCCCGAGCTACCTGGGCGAGCAGTACTTC	CSVPSYLGEQYF
-	14	TRBJ2-7	TRBV7-2	TRBD2	TGTGCCAGCAGCCGGACTAGCCGAACCTACGAGCAGTACTTC	CASSRTSRTYEQYF
-	15	TRBJ2-2	TRBV6-4	TRBD2	TGTGCCAGCAGTGAAAGCGGGAGTGACACCGGGGAGCTGTTTTTT	CASSESGSDTGELFF
-	15	TRBJ2-2	TRBV19	-	TGTGCCAGTAGTATTACACTAGCTAACACCGGGGAGCTGTTTTTT	CASSITLANTGELFF
-	19	TRBJ2-4	TRBV6-2/TRBV6-3	TRBD2	TGTGCCAGCAGCCTCTCCCGGACAGCACTAGCGGGAGGGAAAAACATTCAGTACTTC	CASSLSRTALAGGKNIQYF
-	14	TRBJ1-5	TRBV21-1	-	TGTGCCAGCAGCGCCGGGACTCGCAATCAGCCCCAGCATTTT	CASSAGTRNQPQHF
-	11	TRBJ2-1	TRBV28	-	TGTGCCAGTGGGGGGTACAATGAGCAGTTCTTC	CASGGYNEQFF
once	13	TRBJ1-4	TRBV28	-	TGTGCCAGCAGGAACTCGGGGAATGAAAAACTGTTTTTT	CASRNSGNEKLFF
-	15	TRBJ2-7	TRBV7-3	-	TGTGCCAGCAGCCCCTCGCGGGTTAGCTCCTACGAGCAGTACTTC	CASSPSRVSSYEQYF
-	13	TRBJ1-3	TRBV6-5	-	TGTGCCAGCAGTTGGATCTCTGGAAACACCATATATTTT	CASSWISGNTIYF
-	18	TRBJ2-5	TRBV2	-	TGTGCCAGCACCCGACAGGCGGCCCTGAGTCCGGAGGGAGAGACCCAGTACTTC	CASTRQAALSPEGETQYF
-	16	TRBJ2-3	TRBV3-1/TRBV3-2	-	TGTGCCAGCACCCTAAGACTAGGGGGCACCACAGATACGCAGTATTTT	CASTLRLGGTTDTQYF
-	15	TRBJ1-6	TRBV10-3	-	TGTGCCATCAGTGAGTCAAAAGGGGAGTACTCACCCCTCCACTTT	CAISESKGEYSPLHF
-	14	TRBJ1-2	TRBV28	TRBD1	TGTGCCAGCAGTCAGGGGGCAGGGAACTATGGCTACACCTTC	CASSQGAGNYGYTF
-	13	TRBJ1-2	TRBV7-9	-	TGTGCCAGCAGCTTAGGACAGGAGGGCGGCTACACCTTC	CASSLGQEGGYTF
-	15	TRBJ2-2	TRBV4-1	TRBD1	TGCGCCAGCAGCTCTTACAGGGGAAACACCGGGGAGCTGTTTTTT	CASSSYRGNTGELFF
-	15	TRBJ2-2	TRBV9	TRBD1	TGTGCCAGCAGCGTAGATCCAGGGGGCTTCGGGGAGCTGTTTTTT	CASSVDPGGFGELFF
-	13	TRBJ1-1	TRBV27	-	TGTGCCAGCAGTTTATTGCGGGGAACTGAAGCTTTCTTT	CASSLLRGTEAFF
-	19	TRBJ2-1	TRBV3-1/TRBV3-2	TRBD2	TGTGCCAGCAGCCAAGTGACGCCGGACCCGGGGGGAGGGCGCAATGAGCAGTTCTTC	CASSQVTPDPGGGRNEQFF
-	13	TRBJ1-2	TRBV12-3/TRBV12-4	-	TGTGCCGCCTCTAACCCAGCTAACTATGGCTACACCTTC	CAASNPANYGYTF
-	15	TRBJ1-2	TRBV5-8	-	TGTGCCAGCAGCTCTACCTGGACCGTTGCGAGGGGCTACACCTTC	CASSSTWTVARGYTF
-	15	TRBJ2-1	TRBV5-1	TRBD1	TGCGCCAGCAGCTTGGTGGACAGGGAACACAATGAGCAGTTCTTC	CASSLVDREHNEQFF
-	15	TRBJ2-5	TRBV7-7	TRBD2	TGTGCTAGCAGCCCAGCGCTAGCGGACAAAGAGACCCAGTACTTC	CASSPALADKETQYF
-	17	TRBJ2-1	TRBV28	TRBD2	TGTGCCAGCAGTTTACTTGACGGGACTAGCGGCTACAATGAGCAGTTCTTC	CASSLLDGTSGYNEQFF
-	17	TRBJ2-2	TRBV6-4	TRBD1	TGTGCCAGCAGTGCCTTACCCGGGACAGGGGCCACCGGGGAGCTGTTTTTT	CASSALPGTGATGELFF